This T cell receptor (beta chain) was captured in a study of CD8+ T cells in alopecia areata. The study's findings and limits: Lesional scalp displayed greater clonality than normal scalp, most notably in alopecia totalis/universalis. Although TCR sharing was seen in mice, sharing across patients was less clear, possibly for HLA-related reasons. Among the cells sequenced in scalp samples are also the resident alphabeta T cells of normal skin.

The CDR3 spans 15 residues. The germline V gene has CDR1 SGDLS and CDR2 YYNGEE. The germline V and J ends were trimmed by 4 bases and 3 bases, with 14 bases remaining between them. With regard to this clone: Its target is not known.

Isolated RNA was reverse transcribed into cDNA used as the sequencing template. Method: immunoSEQ multiplex PCR; TCRdb's copy keeps in-frame clones and lacks some. The sample has 90,000 to 130,000 clones, under 65% seen once. Peripheral blood and lesional scalp punch biopsies came from alopecia areata patients. The chain uses TRBV9 and TRBJ2-4, with a weak D call TRBD2 (6 bases). Sequenced sample: NKG2D-low CD8+ T cells sorted from blood. This clonotype was sampled from a human donor with alopecia areata. The CDR3 sequence: CASSSSTRGKNIQYF. The CDR3 DNA follows: TGTGCCAGCAGCTCCTCAACGCGGGGCAAAAACATTCAGTACTTC.